This T cell receptor (beta chain) was recorded in a study of molecular identifiers for immune sequencing clone quantification. General study results and limits: Shared barcodes on identical TCR molecules could underestimate the sizes of highly expanded clones.

Each CDR3 protein gets one entry after TCRdb re-called the PCR reads with MiXCR. This sample yields about 300,000 distinct CDR3 sequences, of which roughly 23% are seen a single time; approximately 0.8% belongs to the top ten. A word on this clonotype: Its antigen is currently unknown. The junction departs from germline at one end; a sequencing error may be responsible.

Germline lookup yields CDR1 LNHDA and CDR2 SQIVND (reference sequence). The CDR3 contains 13 residues. Investigators produced naive CD8 libraries from around 20,000 to 1,000,000 sorted cells, drawing on 10%, 30% or 50% RNA. CD8+CD4-CCR7+CD45RA+ sorting gave the naive CD8 T cells. This TCR came from a human donor in good health. Some libraries in this study had Jurkat cell RNA spiked in. The sequenced sample was naive CD8+ T cells from blood, with Jurkat cell RNA spiked in. The subset is: FACS-sorted CD8+CD4-CCR7+CD45RA+ naive T cells. The chain employs TRBV19 and TRBJ2-1, with TRBD2 as a possible D gene (6 bases). The CDR3 bases are TGTGCCAGTACCCTGGGGGGTTACAATGAGCCGTTCTTC. Protein: CASTLGGYNEPFF.